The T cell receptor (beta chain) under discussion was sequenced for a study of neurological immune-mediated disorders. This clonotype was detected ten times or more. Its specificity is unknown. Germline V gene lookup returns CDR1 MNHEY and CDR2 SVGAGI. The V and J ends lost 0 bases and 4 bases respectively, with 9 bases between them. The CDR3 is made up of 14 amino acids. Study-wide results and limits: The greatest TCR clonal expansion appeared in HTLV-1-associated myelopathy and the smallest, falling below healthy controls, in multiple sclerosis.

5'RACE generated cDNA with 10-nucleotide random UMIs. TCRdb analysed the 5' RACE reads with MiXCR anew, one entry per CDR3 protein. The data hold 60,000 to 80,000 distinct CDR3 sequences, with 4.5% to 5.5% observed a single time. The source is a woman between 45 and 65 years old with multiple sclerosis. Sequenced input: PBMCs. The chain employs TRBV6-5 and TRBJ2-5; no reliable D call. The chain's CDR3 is CASSYSGSAETQYF. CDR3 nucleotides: TGTGCCAGCAGTTACTCGGGGTCAGCAGAGACCCAGTACTTC.